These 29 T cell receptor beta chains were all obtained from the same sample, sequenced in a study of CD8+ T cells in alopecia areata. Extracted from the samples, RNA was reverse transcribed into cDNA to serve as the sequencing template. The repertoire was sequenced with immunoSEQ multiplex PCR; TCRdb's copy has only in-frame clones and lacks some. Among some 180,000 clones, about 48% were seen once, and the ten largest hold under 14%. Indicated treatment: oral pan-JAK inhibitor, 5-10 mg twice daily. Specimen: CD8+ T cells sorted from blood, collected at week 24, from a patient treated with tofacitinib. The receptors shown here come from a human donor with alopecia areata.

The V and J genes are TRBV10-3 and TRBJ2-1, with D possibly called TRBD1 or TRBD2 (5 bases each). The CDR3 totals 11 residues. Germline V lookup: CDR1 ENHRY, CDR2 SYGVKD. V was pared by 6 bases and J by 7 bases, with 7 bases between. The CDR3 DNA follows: TGTGCCATCAGATGGGGGAATGAGCAGTTCTTC. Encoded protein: CAIRWGNEQFF.

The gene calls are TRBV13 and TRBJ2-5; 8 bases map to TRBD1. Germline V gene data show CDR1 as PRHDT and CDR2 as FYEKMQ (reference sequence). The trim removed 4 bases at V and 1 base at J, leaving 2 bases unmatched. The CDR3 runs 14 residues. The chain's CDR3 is CASSSRGPQETQYF. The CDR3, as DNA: TGTGCCAGCAGCTCCAGGGGGCCCCAAGAGACCCAGTACTTC.

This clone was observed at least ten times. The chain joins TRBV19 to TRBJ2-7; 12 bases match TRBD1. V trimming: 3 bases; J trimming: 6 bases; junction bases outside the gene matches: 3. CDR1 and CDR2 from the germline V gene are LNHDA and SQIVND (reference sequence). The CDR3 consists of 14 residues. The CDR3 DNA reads TGTGCCAGTAGTATGGGGACAGGGGGCGCCGAGCAGTACTTC. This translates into CASSMGTGGAEQYF.

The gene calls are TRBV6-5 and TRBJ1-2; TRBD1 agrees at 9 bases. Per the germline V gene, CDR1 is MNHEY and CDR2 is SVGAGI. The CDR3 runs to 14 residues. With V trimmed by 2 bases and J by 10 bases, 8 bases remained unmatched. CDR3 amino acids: CASSYRRDRAHYTF. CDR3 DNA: TGTGCCAGCAGTTACCGAAGGGACAGGGCACACTACACCTTC.

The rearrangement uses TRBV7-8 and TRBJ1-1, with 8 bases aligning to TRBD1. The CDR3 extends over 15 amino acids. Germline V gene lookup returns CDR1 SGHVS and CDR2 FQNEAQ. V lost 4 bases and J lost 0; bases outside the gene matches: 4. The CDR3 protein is CASSSLTGVNTEAFF. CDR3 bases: TGTGCCAGCAGCTCACTGACAGGGGTGAACACTGAAGCTTTCTTT. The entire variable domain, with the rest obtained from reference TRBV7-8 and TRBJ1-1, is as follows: GAGVSQSPRYKVAKRGQDVALRCDPISGHVSLFWYQQALGQGPEFLTYFQNEAQLDKSGLPSDRFFAERPEGSVSTLKIQRTQQEDSAVYLCASSSLTGVNTEAFFGQGTRLTVV.

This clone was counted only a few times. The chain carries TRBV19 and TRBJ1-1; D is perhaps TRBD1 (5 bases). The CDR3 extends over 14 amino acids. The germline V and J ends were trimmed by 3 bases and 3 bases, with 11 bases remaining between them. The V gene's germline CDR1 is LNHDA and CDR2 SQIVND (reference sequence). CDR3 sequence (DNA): TGTGCCAGTAGTATCCGGGGGGAACACACTGAAGCTTTCTTT. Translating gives CASSIRGEHTEAFF. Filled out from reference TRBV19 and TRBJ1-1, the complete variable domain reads DGGITQSPKYLFRKEGQNVTLSCEQNLNHDAMYWYRQDPGQGLRLIYYSQIVNDFQKGDIAEGYSVSREKKESFPLTVTSAQKNPTAFYLCASSIRGEHTEAFFGQGTRLTVV.

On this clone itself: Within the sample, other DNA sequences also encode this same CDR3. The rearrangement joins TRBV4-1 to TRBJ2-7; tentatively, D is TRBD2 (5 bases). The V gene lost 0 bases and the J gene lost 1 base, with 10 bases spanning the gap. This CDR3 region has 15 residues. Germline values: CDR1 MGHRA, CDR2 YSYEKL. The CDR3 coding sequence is TGCGCCAGCAGCCAAGATACGGGGTCTTCCTACGAGCAGTACTTC. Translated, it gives CASSQDTGSSYEQYF.

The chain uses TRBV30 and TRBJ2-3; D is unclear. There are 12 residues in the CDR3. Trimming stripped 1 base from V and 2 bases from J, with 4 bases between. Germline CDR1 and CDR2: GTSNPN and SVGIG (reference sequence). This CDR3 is CAWSEATDTQYF. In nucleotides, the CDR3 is TGTGCCTGGAGTGAGGCCACAGATACGCAGTATTTT.

The DNA of the CDR3 is TGTGCCAGCAGTGGGGTGACAGGGACACAAGAGACCCAGTACTTC. Translation: CASSGVTGTQETQYF. The rearrangement joins TRBV2 to TRBJ2-5; 7 bases are a match to TRBD1. There are 15 residues in the CDR3. Unmatched junction bases numbered 7, after V lost 4 bases and J lost 2 bases. The germline V gene encodes CDR1 SNHLY and CDR2 FYNNEI.

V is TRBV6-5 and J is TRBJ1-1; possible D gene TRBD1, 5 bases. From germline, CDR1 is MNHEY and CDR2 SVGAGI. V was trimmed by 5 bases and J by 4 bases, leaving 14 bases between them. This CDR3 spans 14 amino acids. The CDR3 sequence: CASSSASGGTEAFF. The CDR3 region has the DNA TGTGCCAGCAGTAGCGCGAGCGGGGGCACTGAAGCTTTCTTT.

The CDR3 region has the DNA TGCGCCAGCAGCCCGCGTGCGTCTGGGGTGTCTAATGAAAAACTGTTTTTT. Its translation: CASSPRASGVSNEKLFF. This rearrangement joins TRBV5-1 to TRBJ1-4; D call uncertain. Trimming stripped 4 bases from V and 3 bases from J, with 19 bases between. The germline gives CDR1 SGHRS, CDR2 YFSETQ. The CDR3 is made up of 17 amino acids.

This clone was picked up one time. CDR3 in DNA: TGCGCCAGCAGCCACATTTCAGGGGCGAACACCGGGGAGCTGTTTTTT. Its protein product is CASSHISGANTGELFF. The chain uses TRBV4-1 and TRBJ2-2; the D gene is possibly TRBD1 (6 bases). Trimming took 3 bases from V and 0 from J, leaving 11 bases between them. The CDR3 length is 16 residues. CDR1 and CDR2 from the germline V gene are MGHRA and YSYEKL.

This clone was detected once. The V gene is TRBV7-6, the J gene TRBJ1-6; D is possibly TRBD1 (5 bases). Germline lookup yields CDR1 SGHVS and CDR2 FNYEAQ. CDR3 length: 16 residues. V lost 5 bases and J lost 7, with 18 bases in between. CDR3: CASSPSPSGNNSPLHF. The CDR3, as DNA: TGTGCCAGCAGCCCCTCCCCATCAGGGAACAATTCACCCCTCCACTTT.

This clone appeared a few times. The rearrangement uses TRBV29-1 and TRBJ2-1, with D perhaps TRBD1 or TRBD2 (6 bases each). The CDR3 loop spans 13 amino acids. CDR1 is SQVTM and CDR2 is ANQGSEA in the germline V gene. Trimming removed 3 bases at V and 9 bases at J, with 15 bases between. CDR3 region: CSVEGGQILEQFF. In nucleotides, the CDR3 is TGCAGCGTTGAGGGGGGCCAGATTCTTGAGCAGTTCTTC.

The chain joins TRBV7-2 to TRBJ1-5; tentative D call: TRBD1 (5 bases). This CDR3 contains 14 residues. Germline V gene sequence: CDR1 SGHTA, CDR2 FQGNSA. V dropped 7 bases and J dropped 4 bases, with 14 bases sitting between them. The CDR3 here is CASTEWGGNQPQHF. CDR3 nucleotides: TGTGCCAGCACCGAGTGGGGGGGGAATCAGCCCCAGCATTTT.

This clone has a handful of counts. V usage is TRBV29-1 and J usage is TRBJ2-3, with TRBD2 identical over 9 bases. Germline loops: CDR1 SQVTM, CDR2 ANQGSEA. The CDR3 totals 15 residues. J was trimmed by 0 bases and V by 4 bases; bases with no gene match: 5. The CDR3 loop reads CSVGKRGASTDTQYF. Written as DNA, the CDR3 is TGCAGCGTTGGGAAGCGGGGGGCGAGCACAGATACGCAGTATTTT.

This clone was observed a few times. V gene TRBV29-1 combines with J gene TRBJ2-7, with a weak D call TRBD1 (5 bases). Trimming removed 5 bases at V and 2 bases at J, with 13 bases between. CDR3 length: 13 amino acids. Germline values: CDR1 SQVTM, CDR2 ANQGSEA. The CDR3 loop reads CSVIPTGTYEQYF. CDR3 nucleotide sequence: TGCAGCGTTATCCCAACAGGTACCTACGAGCAGTACTTC.

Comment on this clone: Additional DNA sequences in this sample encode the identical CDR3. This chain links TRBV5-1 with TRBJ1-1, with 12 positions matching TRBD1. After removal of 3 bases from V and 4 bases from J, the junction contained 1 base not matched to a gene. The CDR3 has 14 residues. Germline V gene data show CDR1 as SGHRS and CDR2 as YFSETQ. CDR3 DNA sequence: TGCGCCAGCAGCTCGGGACAGGGGGCCACTGAAGCTTTCTTT. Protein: CASSSGQGATEAFF.

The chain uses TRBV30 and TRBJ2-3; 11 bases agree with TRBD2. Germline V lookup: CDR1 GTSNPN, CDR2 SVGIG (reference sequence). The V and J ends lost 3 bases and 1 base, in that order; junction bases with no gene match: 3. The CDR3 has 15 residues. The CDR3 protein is CAWRELAGGTDTQYF. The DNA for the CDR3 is TGTGCCTGGAGAGAACTAGCGGGGGGCACAGATACGCAGTATTTT.

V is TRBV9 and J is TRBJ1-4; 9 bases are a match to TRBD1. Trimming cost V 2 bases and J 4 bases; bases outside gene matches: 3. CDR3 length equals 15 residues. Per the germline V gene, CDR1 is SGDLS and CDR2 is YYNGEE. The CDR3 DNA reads TGTGCCAGCAGCGTCACGGACAGGGGTAATGAAAAACTGTTTTTT. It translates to CASSVTDRGNEKLFF. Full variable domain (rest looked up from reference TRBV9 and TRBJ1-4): DSGVTQTPKHLITATGQRVTLRCSPRSGDLSVYWYQQSLDQGLQFLIQYYNGEERAKGNILERFSAQQFPDLHSELNLSSLELGDSALYFCASSVTDRGNEKLFFGSGTQLSVL.

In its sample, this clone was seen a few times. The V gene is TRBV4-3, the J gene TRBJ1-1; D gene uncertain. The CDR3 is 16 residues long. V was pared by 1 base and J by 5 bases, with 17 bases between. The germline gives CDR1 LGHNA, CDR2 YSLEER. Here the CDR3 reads CASSQGREHVRTEAFF. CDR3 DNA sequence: TGCGCCAGCAGCCAAGGGCGGGAACACGTAAGAACTGAAGCTTTCTTT.

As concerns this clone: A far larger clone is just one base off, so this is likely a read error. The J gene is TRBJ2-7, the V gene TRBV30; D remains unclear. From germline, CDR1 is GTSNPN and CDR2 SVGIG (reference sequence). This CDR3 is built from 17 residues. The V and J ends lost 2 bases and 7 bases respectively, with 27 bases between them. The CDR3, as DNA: TGTGCCTGGAGTATAAGTGTAGGGCTACCCCCTCAGAATGAGCAGTACTTC. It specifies CAWSISVGLPPQNEQYF.

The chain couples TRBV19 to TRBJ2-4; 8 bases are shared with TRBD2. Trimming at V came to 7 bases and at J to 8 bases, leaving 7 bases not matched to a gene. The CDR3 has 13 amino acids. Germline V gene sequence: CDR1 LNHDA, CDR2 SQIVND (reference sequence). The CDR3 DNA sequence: TGTGCCAGTACCGGGACCGGGGGGGACATTCAGTACTTC. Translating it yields CASTGTGGDIQYF.

The CDR3 loop is CASSLLQGSNEQYF. CDR3 coding DNA: TGTGCCAGCAGTCTGCTTCAGGGTAGTAACGAGCAGTACTTC. The chain carries TRBV27 and TRBJ2-7; TRBD1 is a possible D gene (5 bases). This CDR3 comprises 14 residues. The germline CDR1 and CDR2 sequences are MNHEY and SMNVEV (reference sequence). Trimming removed 5 bases from V and 5 bases from J, with 16 bases in between.

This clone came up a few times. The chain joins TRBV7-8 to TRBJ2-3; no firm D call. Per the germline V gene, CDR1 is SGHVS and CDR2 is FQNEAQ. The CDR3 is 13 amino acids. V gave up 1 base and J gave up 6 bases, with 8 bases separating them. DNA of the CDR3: TGTGCCAGCAGCTTAGTTAGGGTCGATACGCAGTATTTT. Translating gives CASSLVRVDTQYF.

CDR3: CASSQDDGTGYGYTF. CDR3 sequence (DNA): TGCGCCAGCAGCCAAGATGATGGGACAGGCTATGGCTACACCTTC. The rearrangement links TRBV4-3 to TRBJ1-2; 8 bases match TRBD1. The V segment lost 0 bases and the J segment 4 bases; nucleotides outside the gene matches: 4. Per the germline V gene, CDR1 is LGHNA and CDR2 is YSLEER. This CDR3 has 15 amino acids.

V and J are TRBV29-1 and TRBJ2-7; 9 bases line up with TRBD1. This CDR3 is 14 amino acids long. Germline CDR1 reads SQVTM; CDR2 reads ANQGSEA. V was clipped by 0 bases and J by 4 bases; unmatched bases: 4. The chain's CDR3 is CSVEETGGAYEQYF. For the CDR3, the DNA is TGCAGCGTTGAAGAAACAGGGGGCGCGTACGAGCAGTACTTC.

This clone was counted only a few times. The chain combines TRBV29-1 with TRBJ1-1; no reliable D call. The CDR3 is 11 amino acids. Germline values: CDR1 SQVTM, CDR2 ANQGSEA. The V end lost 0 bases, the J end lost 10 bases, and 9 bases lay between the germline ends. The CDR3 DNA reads TGCAGCGTTGAAGACTCTCCGGGAGCTTTCTTT. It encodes CSVEDSPGAFF.

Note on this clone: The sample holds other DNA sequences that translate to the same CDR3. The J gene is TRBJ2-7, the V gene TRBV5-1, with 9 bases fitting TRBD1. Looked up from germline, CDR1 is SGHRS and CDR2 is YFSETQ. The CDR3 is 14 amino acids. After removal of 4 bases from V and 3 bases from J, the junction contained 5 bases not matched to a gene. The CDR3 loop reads CASSLGTGNYEQYF. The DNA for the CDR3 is TGCGCCAGCAGCCTGGGGACAGGGAACTACGAGCAGTACTTC.